Each of the 5 T cell receptor beta chains below was sequenced from the same sample in a study of blood T cell repertoires in COVID-19. The protocol was immunoSEQ multiplex PCR, while the TCRdb copy is restricted to in-frame clones and leaves out a portion. The table lists roughly 200,000 clones, about 87% of them singletons. The sample consisted of peripheral blood. The receptors were gathered from a young woman who had recovered from COVID-19.

This clone was counted once. The J gene is TRBJ2-1, the V gene TRBV9; 7 bases fit TRBD2. CDR3 length: 14 amino acids. V was pared by 4 bases and J by 6 bases, with 7 bases of the junction left unmatched. The germline V gene has CDR1 SGDLS and CDR2 YYNGEE. CDR3 residues: CASSPWTSANEQFF. DNA of the CDR3: TGTGCCAGCAGCCCCTGGACTAGTGCCAATGAGCAGTTCTTC.

This chain links TRBV5-6 with TRBJ2-1; 7 bases align to TRBD2. With V trimmed by 3 bases and J by 7 bases, 13 bases remained unmatched. The CDR3 totals 16 residues. Germline CDR1 reads SGHDT; CDR2 reads YYEEEE. The CDR3 is CASSSTLLAEANEQFF. DNA of the CDR3: TGTGCCAGCAGCTCTACGCTTCTAGCGGAGGCAAATGAGCAGTTCTTC.

The chain links TRBV21-1 to TRBJ2-5; TRBD1, the table's D call, lacks a check against the DNA. TRBV21-1 is noted as a pseudogene. This CDR3 comprises 15 residues. The CDR3 sequence is CASSKAWAEQETQYF. The DNA for the CDR3 is TGTGCCAGCAGCAAAGCCTGGGCAGAACAAGAGACCCAGTACTTC.

The genes are TRBV2 and TRBJ1-3, with D possibly matching TRBD1 (5 bases). CDR1 SNHLY and CDR2 FYNNEI come from the germline V gene. The CDR3 is 19 amino acids. The V end lost 6 bases, the J end lost 0 bases, and 24 bases lay between the germline ends. The CDR3 sequence: CASSTHPGVRRDSGNTIYF. CDR3 coding DNA: TGTGCCAGCAGCACTCATCCGGGGGTCCGACGGGACTCTGGAAACACCATATATTTT.

The V call is TRBV11-2, the J call TRBJ1-6, with 10 bases fitting TRBD1. The V segment lost 3 bases and the J segment 10 bases; nucleotides outside the gene matches: 6. Per germline, CDR1 SGHAT and CDR2 FQNNGV. CDR3 size: 15 residues. DNA of the CDR3: TGTGCCAGCAGCTTCCCCGGGACAGGGGTCTCACCCCTCCACTTT. Translation: CASSFPGTGVSPLHF.